The 21 T cell receptor beta chains presented below share a single source sample, sequenced in a study of cytomegalovirus exposure and HLA in healthy donors. The PCR used 60 Vbeta and 13 Jbeta primers. Only in-frame clones appear in the TCRdb table, and some are missing; sequencing was by immunoSEQ multiplex PCR. The repertoire holds about 87,000 clones, with roughly 8.2% as singletons. The source material was PBMCs. Receptors were obtained from a man aged 45-60 years in good health and CMV-seronegative.

J is TRBJ1-4 and V is TRBV5-1; D gene unclear. With 0 bases removed from V and 2 bases from J, the gap between germline ends came to 8 bases. The CDR3 loop spans 15 amino acids. The germline gives CDR1 SGHRS, CDR2 YFSETQ. In nucleotides, the CDR3 is TGCGCCAGCAGCTTGGAGCCTCTCACTAATGAAAAACTGTTTTTT. Translating gives CASSLEPLTNEKLFF.

This clone was counted a few times. This rearrangement joins TRBV29-1 to TRBJ1-2, with TRBD1 identical over 8 bases. CDR1 is SQVTM and CDR2 is ANQGSEA in the germline V gene. The CDR3 extends over 13 amino acids. With 5 bases clipped from V and 3 bases from J, the junction kept 5 bases outside the gene matches. The CDR3 spells CSVRTTGDYGYTF. CDR3 nucleotides: TGCAGCGTTCGCACGACAGGGGACTATGGCTACACCTTC. The variable domain in full, completed from reference TRBV29-1 and TRBJ1-2, reads SAVISQKPSRDICQRGTSLTIQCQVDSQVTMMFWYRQQPGQSLTLIATANQGSEATYESGFVIDKFPISRPNLTFSTLTVSNMSPEDSSIYLCSVRTTGDYGYTFGSGTRLTVV.

This rearrangement joins TRBV6-6 to TRBJ2-3, with TRBD2 matching 8 bases. This CDR3 is 14 amino acids long. Germline trimming cut 11 bases from V and 6 bases from J; bases unmatched to any gene: 13. Germline lookup yields CDR1 MNHNY and CDR2 SVGAGI (reference sequence). DNA for the CDR3: TGTGCCGCGCAGTCGGCGGGGGGAGGGGATACGCAGTATTTT. This sequence encodes CAAQSAGGGDTQYF.

This clone was seen a few times. Sequence at one end of the junction differs from germline and may be a read error. V is TRBV7-2 and J is TRBJ1-1; TRBD1 matches at 8 bases. The CDR3 extends over 15 amino acids. The germline V gene encodes CDR1 SGHTA and CDR2 FQGNSA. This CDR3 is CANSLPGGGNTEAFF. The CDR3 bases are TGTGCCAACAGCTTACCAGGGGGCGGGAACACTGAAGCTTTCTTT.

This clone has only a few counts. This chain links TRBV7-2 with TRBJ1-4, with 7 bases identical to TRBD1. V gave up 4 bases and J gave up 4 bases; unmatched junction bases: 3. Per the germline V gene, CDR1 is SGHTA and CDR2 is FQGNSA. CDR3 size: 14 residues. In DNA, the CDR3 is TGTGCCAGCAGCTGGGACAGTAATAATGAAAAACTGTTTTTT. Its protein product is CASSWDSNNEKLFF.

This clone was found a few times. The J gene is TRBJ2-3, the V gene TRBV28; TRBD2 is a possible D gene (5 bases). The CDR3 is 13 amino acids. The V end lost 10 bases, the J end lost 4 bases, and 15 bases lay between the germline ends. Germline V gene lookup returns CDR1 MDHEN and CDR2 SYDVKM. The CDR3 bases are TGTGCCACCACTAGTATAAATTCAGATACGCAGTATTTT. Its protein is CATTSINSDTQYF.

The chain recombines TRBV28 with TRBJ1-2; unclear D gene. V lost 2 bases and J 4 bases, leaving 8 bases between the germline ends. Per germline, CDR1 MDHEN and CDR2 SYDVKM. There are 13 residues in the CDR3. The CDR3 bases are TGTGCCAGCAGTTTACCAGGTCTCTATGGCTACACCTTC. Translated: CASSLPGLYGYTF.

This clone was detected a few times. The chain uses TRBV5-1 and TRBJ2-2, with TRBD1 matching over 8 bases. Germline V CDR1 and CDR2: SGHRS, YFSETQ. The V and J ends lost 3 bases and 7 bases, in that order; junction bases with no gene match: 14. The CDR3 covers 17 residues. The CDR3 loop reads CASSWPGQGLSSGELFF. CDR3 coding DNA: TGCGCCAGCAGCTGGCCAGGACAGGGACTCTCTAGCGGGGAGCTGTTTTTT.

To note about this clone: At one of its ends the junction is not consistent with the germline gene, which may arise from a read error. The rearrangement links TRBV19 to TRBJ2-3, with 8 bases lining up with TRBD2. Germline assignment: CDR1 LNHDA and CDR2 SQIVND (reference sequence). The CDR3 runs 15 residues. The CDR3 bases are TGTGCCAGCAGTAGCCCCCGGGGGGGGGCAGATACGCAGTATTTT. It is translated as CASSSPRGGADTQYF.

This chain connects TRBV5-1 to TRBJ2-2; possible D gene TRBD2, 6 bases. This CDR3 region has 15 residues. Germline assignment: CDR1 SGHRS and CDR2 YFSETQ. V was trimmed by 6 bases and J by 6 bases, leaving 18 bases between them. In DNA form, the CDR3 reads TGCGCCAGCACAGGACTAACGAGGGATTCCGGGGAGCTGTTTTTT. It codes for CASTGLTRDSGELFF.

As to this clone: The conserved phenylalanine or tryptophan normally closing the CDR3 is absent here, so this likely arose from a read error. The gene calls are TRBV27 and TRBJ1-2, with a tentative D call TRBD1 (5 bases). In germline, CDR1 is MNHEY, CDR2 SMNVEV (reference sequence). CDR3 length equals 15 residues. The V end lost 0 bases, the J end lost 3 bases, and 11 bases lay between the germline ends. The chain's CDR3 is CASSLSEGLDYGYTL. CDR3 sequence (DNA): TGTGCCAGCAGTTTATCGGAGGGACTCGACTATGGCTACACCCTC.

DNA for the CDR3: TGCGCCAGCAGTATAGCGGGAGGAAGCACCGGGGAGCTGTTTTTT. Protein sequence: CASSIAGGSTGELFF. The chain couples TRBV10-1 to TRBJ2-2, with TRBD2 matching 10 bases. Germline values: CDR1 WNHNN, CDR2 SYGVQD (reference sequence). J was trimmed by 4 bases and V by 5 bases; bases with no gene match: 4. This CDR3 spans 15 amino acids.

The rearrangement links TRBV5-1 to TRBJ2-3, with TRBD1 as a possible D gene (5 bases). The length of the CDR3 is 14 residues. The V gene lost 3 bases and the J gene lost 2 bases, with 10 bases spanning the gap. Germline V gene data show CDR1 as SGHRS and CDR2 as YFSETQ. For the CDR3, the DNA is TGCGCCAGCAGCTGGGGCGGTTACACAGATACGCAGTATTTT. This codes for CASSWGGYTDTQYF.

The rearrangement joins TRBV2 to TRBJ2-7, with 11 bases that match TRBD1. The germline gives CDR1 SNHLY, CDR2 FYNNEI. After removal of 7 bases from V and 0 bases from J, the junction contained 8 bases not matched to a gene. CDR3 length equals 16 residues. This chain's CDR3 is CASTQRGTGGSYEQYF. DNA for the CDR3: TGTGCCAGCACCCAAAGGGGGACAGGGGGCTCCTACGAGCAGTACTTC.

The CDR3 DNA reads as TGTGCCAGCCGGACAGGGTCAAACTACGAGCAGTACTTC. As protein: CASRTGSNYEQYF. The rearrangement joins TRBV28 to TRBJ2-7; 8 bases align to TRBD1. Germline V gene sequence: CDR1 MDHEN, CDR2 SYDVKM. This CDR3 contains 13 residues. Trimming cost V 8 bases and J 3 bases; bases outside gene matches: 6.

The V and J genes are TRBV18 and TRBJ1-2; 9 bases map to TRBD1. Germline lookup yields CDR1 KGHSH and CDR2 LQKENI. Trimming took 6 bases from V and 5 from J; bases not matched to a gene: 7. The CDR3 is made up of 14 amino acids. The DNA for the CDR3 is TGTGCCAGCTCTCCTGGACAGGGGAAGTATGGCTACACCTTC. Its translation: CASSPGQGKYGYTF.

This clone turned up a few times. In DNA form, the CDR3 reads TGTGCCAGCAGGGTTTCACAGGGGGATCGAGGTGGCTACACCTTC. It yields the protein CASRVSQGDRGGYTF. This chain joins TRBV28 and TRBJ1-2; 8 nucleotides match TRBD1. V lost 6 bases and J lost 7; bases outside the gene matches: 13. CDR1 and CDR2 (germline): MDHEN, SYDVKM. There are 15 residues in the CDR3.

The chain recombines TRBV7-3 with TRBJ2-1; TRBD1 matches at 8 bases. V trimming: 3 bases; J trimming: 5 bases; junction bases outside the gene matches: 0. Germline CDR1 and CDR2: SGHTA and FQGTGA. The CDR3 contains 13 residues. In DNA form, the CDR3 reads TGTGCCAGCAGCTTGGGACAGGACAATGAGCAGTTCTTC. The encoded protein is CASSLGQDNEQFF. The full variable domain, rest sourced from reference TRBV7-3 and TRBJ2-1, is GAGVSQTPSNKVTEKGKYVELRCDPISGHTALYWYRQSLGQGPEFLIYFQGTGAADDSGLPNDRFFAVRPEGSVSTLKIQRTERGDSAVYLCASSLGQDNEQFFGPGTRLTVL.

The rearrangement uses TRBV5-1 and TRBJ2-5; D is perhaps TRBD2 (5 bases). The CDR3 runs to 14 residues. V was shortened by 2 bases and J by 5 bases, with 13 bases between the two germline ends. Germline CDR1 SGHRS, CDR2 YFSETQ. CDR3 region: CASSLILVTETQYF. Written as DNA, the CDR3 is TGCGCCAGCAGCTTAATACTAGTTACGGAGACCCAGTACTTC.

This clone was counted only a few times. This chain links TRBV19 with TRBJ1-3; D is unresolved. Trimming removed 6 bases at V and 2 bases at J, with 11 bases between. CDR1 is LNHDA and CDR2 is SQIVND in the germline V gene (reference sequence). CDR3 size: 14 residues. The CDR3 sequence is CASSEGFAGNTIYF. The DNA of the CDR3 is TGTGCCAGTAGCGAGGGATTTGCTGGAAACACCATATATTTT.

This clone was detected a few times. The J gene is TRBJ1-6, the V gene TRBV19; 7 bases map to TRBD1. CDR3 length: 18 residues. The J segment lost 0 bases and the V segment lost 6 bases, leaving 11 bases of the junction unmatched. CDR1 and CDR2 from the germline V gene are LNHDA and SQIVND (reference sequence). CDR3 sequence reads: CASSYGTTGSSYNSPLHF. The CDR3 DNA sequence: TGTGCCAGTAGCTACGGTACGACAGGGAGCTCCTATAATTCACCCCTCCACTTT.